What follows describes a single TCR beta chain. The data stem from a study of blood T cell repertoires in COVID-19. This CDR3 is 14 amino acids long. The germline gives CDR1 SGDLS, CDR2 YYNGEE. With 0 bases removed from V and 4 bases from J, the gap between germline ends came to 10 bases. TCRdb keeps only in-frame clones here, not all; method: immunoSEQ multiplex PCR. The repertoire has tens of thousands of clones, approximately 89% of them found once; the top ten carry less than 9%. The material sequenced was peripheral blood. The rearrangement uses TRBV9 and TRBJ1-2; D is unclear. The source is a man in his forties or fifties with acute or convalescent COVID-19. The CDR3 loop reads CASSVGQEPYGYTF. CDR3 nucleotide sequence: TGTGCCAGCAGCGTAGGGCAGGAACCCTATGGCTACACCTTC.